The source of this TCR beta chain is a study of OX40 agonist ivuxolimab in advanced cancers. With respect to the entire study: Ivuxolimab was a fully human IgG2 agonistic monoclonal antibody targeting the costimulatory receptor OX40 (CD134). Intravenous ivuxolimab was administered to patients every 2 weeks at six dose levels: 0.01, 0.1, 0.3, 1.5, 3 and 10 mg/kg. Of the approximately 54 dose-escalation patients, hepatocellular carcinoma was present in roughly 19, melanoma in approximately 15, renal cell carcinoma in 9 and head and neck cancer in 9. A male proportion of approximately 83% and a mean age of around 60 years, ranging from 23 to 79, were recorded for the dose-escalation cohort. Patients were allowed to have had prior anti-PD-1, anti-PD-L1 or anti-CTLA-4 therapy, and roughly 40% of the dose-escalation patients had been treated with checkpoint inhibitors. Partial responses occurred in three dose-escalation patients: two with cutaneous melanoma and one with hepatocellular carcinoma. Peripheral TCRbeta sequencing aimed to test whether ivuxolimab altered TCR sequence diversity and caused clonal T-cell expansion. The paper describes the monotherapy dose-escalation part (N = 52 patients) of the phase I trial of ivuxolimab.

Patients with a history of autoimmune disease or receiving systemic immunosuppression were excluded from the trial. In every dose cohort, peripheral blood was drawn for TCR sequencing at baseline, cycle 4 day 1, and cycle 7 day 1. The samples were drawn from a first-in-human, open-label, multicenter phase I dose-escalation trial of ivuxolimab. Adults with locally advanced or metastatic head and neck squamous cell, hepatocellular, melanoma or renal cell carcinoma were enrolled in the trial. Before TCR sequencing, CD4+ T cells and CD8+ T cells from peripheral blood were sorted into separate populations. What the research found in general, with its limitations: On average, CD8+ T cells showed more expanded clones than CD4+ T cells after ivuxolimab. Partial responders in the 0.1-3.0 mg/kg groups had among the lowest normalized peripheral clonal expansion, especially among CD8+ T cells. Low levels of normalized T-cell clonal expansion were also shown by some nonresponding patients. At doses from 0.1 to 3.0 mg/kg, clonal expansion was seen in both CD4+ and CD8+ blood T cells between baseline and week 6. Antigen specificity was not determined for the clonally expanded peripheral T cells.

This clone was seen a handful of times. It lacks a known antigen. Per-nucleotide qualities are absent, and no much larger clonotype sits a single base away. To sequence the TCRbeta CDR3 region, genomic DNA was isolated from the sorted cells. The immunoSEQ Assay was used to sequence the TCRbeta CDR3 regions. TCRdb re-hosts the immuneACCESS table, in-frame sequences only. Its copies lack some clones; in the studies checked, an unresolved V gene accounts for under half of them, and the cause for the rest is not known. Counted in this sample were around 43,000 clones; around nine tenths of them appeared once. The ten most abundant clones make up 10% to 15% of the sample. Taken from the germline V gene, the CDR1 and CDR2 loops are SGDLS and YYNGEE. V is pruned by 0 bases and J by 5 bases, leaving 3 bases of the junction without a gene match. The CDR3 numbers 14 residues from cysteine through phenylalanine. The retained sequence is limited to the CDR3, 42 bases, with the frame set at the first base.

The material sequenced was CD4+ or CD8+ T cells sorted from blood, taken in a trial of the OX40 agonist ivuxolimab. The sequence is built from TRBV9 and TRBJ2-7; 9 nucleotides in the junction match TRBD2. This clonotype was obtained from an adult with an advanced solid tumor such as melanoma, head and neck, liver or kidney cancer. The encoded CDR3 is CASSVGASGNEQYF. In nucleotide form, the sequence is TGTGCCAGCAGCGTAGGAGCTAGCGGGAACGAGCAGTACTTC. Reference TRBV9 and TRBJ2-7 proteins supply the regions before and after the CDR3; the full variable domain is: DSGVTQTPKHLITATGQRVTLRCSPRSGDLSVYWYQQSLDQGLQFLIQYYNGEERAKGNILERFSAQQFPDLHSELNLSSLELGDSALYFCASSVGASGNEQYFGPGTRLTVT.